What follows is one TCR beta chain and its context. Its antigen remains unidentified. This entry is derived from a study of T cell responses to AZD1222 COVID-19 vaccine. Per germline, CDR1 SGHRS and CDR2 YFSETQ. Trimming left V 4 bases short and J 6 bases short, with 16 bases between. This CDR3 comprises 15 residues. The study's findings and limits: As reported, nearly half of all spike-specific TCRs target variant regions that are unmutated. Just 6 or 7 people given AZD1222 tested seropositive at baseline.

The data were produced by immunoSEQ multiplex PCR, yet TCRdb's version contains in-frame clones alone and is incomplete. The sample has around 99,000 clones; 80% to 95% are singletons. The sample consisted of peripheral blood, taken 28 days after the second AZD1222 dose. The TCR sequence derives from an adult who received the AZD1222 COVID-19 vaccine. The J gene is TRBJ2-2, the V gene TRBV5-1; possibly TRBD2 for D (6 bases). The CDR3: CASSLKAPGAGELFF. CDR3 nucleotides: TGCGCCAGCAGCCTGAAAGCCCCGGGGGCCGGGGAGCTGTTTTTT.